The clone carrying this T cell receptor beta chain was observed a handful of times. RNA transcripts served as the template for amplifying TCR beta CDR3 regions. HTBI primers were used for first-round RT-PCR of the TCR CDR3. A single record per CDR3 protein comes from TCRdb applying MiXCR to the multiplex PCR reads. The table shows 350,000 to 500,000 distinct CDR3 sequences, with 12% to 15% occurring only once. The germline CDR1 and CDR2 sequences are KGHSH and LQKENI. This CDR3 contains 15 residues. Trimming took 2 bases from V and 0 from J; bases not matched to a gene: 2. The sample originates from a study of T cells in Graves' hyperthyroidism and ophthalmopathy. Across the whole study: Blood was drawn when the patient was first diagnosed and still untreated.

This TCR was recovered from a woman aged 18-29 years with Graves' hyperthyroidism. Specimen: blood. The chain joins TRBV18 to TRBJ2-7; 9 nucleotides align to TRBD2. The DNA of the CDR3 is TGTGCCAGCTCACCAATTAGCGGGAGCTCCTACGAGCAGTACTTC. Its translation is CASSPISGSSYEQYF.